The present T cell receptor beta chain was sequenced within a study of cytomegalovirus exposure and HLA in healthy donors (dated by TCRdb to about 2017). With regard to the full study: An earlier analysis of several hundred of the donors reported 250 to 350 Gb of sequence data and 100 million to 120 million unique TCR beta sequences obtained from some 170 million T cells. A later genetic analysis used genome-wide SNP genotypes for about three fifths of the 666 donors, treating that subset as a discovery cohort. Because of strong linkage in the cohort, roughly five DR-DQ haplotypes were treated as single units for association and clustering. Donor age, sex, ethnicity and CMV serostatus were collected together with the repertoire data. All discovery cohort repertoires had been generated using a single sequencing platform. Besides the first cohort of 550 to 750 subjects, a separate validation cohort made up of 95 to 150 different subjects was used. Class I and class II HLA loci were covered by the typing at four-digit resolution. The study combined high-throughput TCR immunosequencing, statistical association of individual TCRs with disease status, and machine learning to predict cytomegalovirus infection status. Among approximately 370 genotyped donors of the cohort, an average of approximately 200,000 unique TCR beta nucleotide sequences was sequenced per donor, of which about 18% were non-productive. Among the roughly 400 genotyped donors, approximately 81% belonged to the genetic ancestry cluster associated with self-reported Caucasian donors. The number of donors typed differed by locus, with 629-630 for A, B, C, DRB1 and DQB1, around 500 for DQA1, about 610 for DPA1, and some 450 for DPB1. The study was designed to test whether signatures of past pathogen exposure could be identified by cataloging public T cell receptors. In the later analysis, no new phenotypic data were used to find candidate immune exposures; instead, reliance was placed on TCR beta sequences and their occurrence across donors. Using immunosequencing, the study profiled T cell repertoires from 500 to 800 subjects and related those repertoires to cytomegalovirus serostatus. An early release that covered roughly 600 HLA-typed donors contained approximately 300 gigabases of sequencing data and around 80 million unique TCR sequences. A later analysis re-analyzed previously published TCR beta repertoires from 650 to 800 donors and added high-resolution HLA genotyping to study TCR occurrence patterns. In an earlier analysis of roughly 580 of the donors, high-throughput TCR beta sequencing was used to judge whether each TCR beta V gene segment behaved as functional or pseudogenic.

Paper-wide results and their limitations: The authors suggested that the approach could potentially be extended to other disease states and immunological phenotypes. In this cohort, only TCR beta chains were sequenced, and detectable features were limited by the absence of alpha or paired-chain data. HLA typing was unavailable for some donors at each locus, so association tests used only the typed subset. In an earlier analysis of 500 to 650 of the donors, most TCR beta V segments appeared in productive rearrangements about 87% or about 30% of the time, broadly matching IMGT annotations. When HLA alleles, especially DR and DQ, strongly co-occurred, TCR associations were difficult to assign to individual alleles. According to a later analysis, most CMV-associated TCR beta chains appeared to be HLA-restricted, and the HLA associations seemed to be driven largely by CMV exposure. Most TCR sequences were seen in very few donors, while some public TCRs were found in many individuals. At a false discovery rate of 0.05, a later analysis linked roughly 17,000 TCR beta sequences to specific HLA alleles. In the study, around 150 TCR beta chains were listed as associated with cytomegalovirus. A group of highly shared sequence variants was considered likely to be a technical artifact of the sequencing pipeline. Some IMGT-functional V segments, including TRBV6-2 and TRBV6-3, could not be distinguished by the 87-base-pair reads and were therefore excluded. In a later genetic analysis, fewer N-insertions in productive TCRs were reported among donors in an Asian-associated ancestry cluster than the roughly 710-donor mean. Immune exposure information for the cohort was limited to CMV serostatus. In a later analysis, several top co-occurrence clusters were reported to appear linked to parvovirus B19, influenza, CMV and Epstein-Barr virus. A further reported finding was that TCR beta sequences accurately predicted the HLA-A and HLA-B alleles for most subjects in the first cohort. According to a later analysis, TCR association rates differed among HLA loci, with DRB1 alleles showing the most associated TCRs and HLA-C alleles showing the fewest. V-gene and J-gene trimming of TCR beta chains was associated with a missense DCLRE1C variant in a later genetic analysis, and the association was replicated in an independent cohort. Sequencing depth was assumed to be roughly uniform across donors in the presence/absence analyses, though that assumption may not hold. Cytomegalovirus status was reported to be diagnosed by the classifier with high specificity and sensitivity in both the original and validation cohorts. Three of the identified cytomegalovirus-associated TCR beta chains were confirmed in vitro to be specific for cytomegalovirus antigens. In a later analysis, HLA-associated TCR beta chains were found to be more clonally expanded and to have lower generation probabilities than equally common non-associated chains. Correlated functional status among segregating V segments might reflect linkage disequilibrium, but an unknown experimental factor could not be ruled out. Over 15 rarely observed V segments, including chromosome 9 orphons, were excluded from the earlier analysis of several hundred of the donors because counts were too low.

As to this clone: It lacks a known antigen. No much larger clone is present one base from it, and per-base qualities are unavailable.

Library construction relied on the immunoSEQ multiplex PCR assay. A mixture of 60 forward primers for TCR Vbeta segments and 13 reverse primers for TCR Jbeta segments was used in the multiplex PCR. The CDR3 region of rearranged TCR beta genes was amplified from genomic DNA by a multiplex PCR assay. The Illumina HiSeq System was used to sequence the amplified TCR beta libraries as 87-base-pair reads. In the paper's pipeline: A later analysis tallied around 87 million unique TCR beta chains across the roughly 610 repertoires, and some 10 million of those chains were shared by two or more donors. A nearest-neighbor algorithm error-corrected the raw reads and collapsed the reads into unique sequences, merging closely related sequences to remove PCR and sequencing errors. V, D and J gene segments were assigned by aligning CDR3 sequences to IMGT reference sequences. For a sequence to be retained, at least a six-nucleotide match to both a V gene segment and a J gene segment was required. A rearrangement counted as productive if the CDR3 had no stop codons and remained in frame with V and J, and every other rearrangement counted as non-productive. CDR3 was defined by IMGT convention, running from the second conserved V-encoded cysteine to the conserved J-encoded phenylalanine. In an earlier analysis of more than 550 of the donors, sequences lacking an unambiguous match to a single V gene segment were excluded. In an earlier analysis of a few hundred of the donors, V segments were called functional above 56.7% productive rearrangements and were called segregating when the between-donor standard deviation exceeded 5%. A statistical classification framework was built to diagnose cytomegalovirus status from the catalog of TCR beta chain sequences. In a later analysis, TCR nucleotide sequences were compared against IMGT/GENE-DB human TR gene sequences so that V and J genes could be assigned. A later analysis assigned CDR3 sequences and most-parsimonious VDJ recombination scenarios with the TCRdist pipeline. In a later analysis, every TCR beta chain was defined by the combination of its CDR3 amino acid sequence and its V-gene family, and reads without a unique V-gene family were dropped. In a later analysis, fewer than 650 highly shared, low-generation-probability nucleotide sequences were removed to address suspected cross-contamination and a sequencing artifact. For each public chain, a later analysis derived a clonal expansion index from normalized ranks of inferred template counts within each repertoire. A later analysis computed generation probabilities with a VDJ recombination model fitted to out-of-frame rearrangements, and checked the results against IGoR. In a later analysis, TCR-TCR, TCR-HLA and TCR-CMV co-occurrence was scored with hypergeometric tests, and a repertoire-size bias correction was applied to TCR pairs. A later analysis estimated false discovery rates by permuting HLA or CMV assignments 20 times. A later analysis grouped co-occurring TCRs with DBSCAN, adding TCRdist sequence similarity when clustering within HLA-allele-positive subsets. Repertoires with fewer than 30,000 or more than 120,000 public chains, plus five repertoires with anomalous nucleotide sharing, were excluded from co-occurrence clustering. This immuneACCESS table, as held by TCRdb, lists in-frame sequences with V and J called but not all clones. Of the missing ones, under half trace to an unresolved V gene in checked studies; the others have no known cause. V, J and clone size were drawn from that table, and D and trimming were deduced from the DNA. This sample comprises tens of thousands of clones, 72% of them detected only once. In total, the top ten clones hold around 10% of the sample.

CDR1 and CDR2, looked up from the germline V gene, are SQVTM and ANQGSEA. V ends up 7 bases short and J 1 base short, with an unmatched junction base count of 4. CDR3 length: 14 amino acids, cysteine to phenylalanine. Of all the DNA, just the CDR3 is kept, 42 bases in frame from base 1. The cohort was made up of roughly 670 healthy bone marrow donors. At the time of sampling, all cohort members were nominally healthy, though unrecorded immune exposures were likely present. The donor was CMV seropositive and belonged to the group of over 250 seropositive cohort members. Every donor gave a peripheral blood sample, and the peripheral blood mononuclear cells from that sample were used for TCR beta sequencing. Genomic DNA was extracted from the blood cell samples with the Qiagen DNeasy Blood Extraction Kit.

The sequencing input was PBMCs. This TCR was recovered from a woman aged 40 to 50 in good health and CMV-seropositive. The chain joins TRBV29-1 to TRBJ2-2, with TRBD1 matching 9 junction bases. This receptor carries the CDR3 CSGTGELNTGELFF. The sequenced DNA is TGCAGCGGGACAGGGGAGCTGAACACCGGGGAGCTGTTTTTT.